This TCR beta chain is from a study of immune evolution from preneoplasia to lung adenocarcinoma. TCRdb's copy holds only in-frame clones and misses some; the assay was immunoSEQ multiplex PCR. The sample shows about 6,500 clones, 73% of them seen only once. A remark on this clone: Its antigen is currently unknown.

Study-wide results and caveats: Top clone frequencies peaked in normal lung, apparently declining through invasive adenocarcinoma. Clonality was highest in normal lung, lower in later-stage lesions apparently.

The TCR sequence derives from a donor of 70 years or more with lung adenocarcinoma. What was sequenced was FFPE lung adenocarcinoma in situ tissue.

CDR3: CASSYRRQGGTEAFF. CDR3 in DNA: TGTGCCAGCAGTTACCGCAGACAGGGTGGCACTGAAGCTTTCTTT. The chain joins TRBV6-6 to TRBJ1-1, with 7 bases matching TRBD1. Germline V lookup: CDR1 MNHNY, CDR2 SVGAGI (reference sequence). The CDR3 totals 15 residues. The J segment lost 4 bases and the V segment lost 2 bases, leaving 7 bases of the junction unmatched.